This T cell receptor beta chain comes out of a study of low-dose radiotherapy and immunotherapy resistance in tumors. Study-level background: Every 2 weeks, cohort 1 got 0.5 Gy, reaching 6.5 Gy to the planning target volume.

The PCR that amplified TCRs ran for 20 cycles, relying on a constant-region primer and a V-primer adapter. MiXCR was run by TCRdb on the reads, yielding one entry per CDR3 protein. This sample has roughly 48,000 distinct CDR3 sequences; approximately 35% occur once, and the top ten carry 8% to 9%. The time point denotes: after trial treatment. Regarding treatment: LDRT plus nivolumab, ipilimumab, low-dose cyclophosphamide and aspirin (RACIN trial). This clonotype was observed at least ten times. This specimen consisted of PBMCs, obtained after low-dose radiotherapy plus immunotherapy. This receptor was taken from a male donor with rectosigmoid adenocarcinoma.

For the CDR3, the DNA is TGTGCCAGCAGCCAAGACCCCTCCTTTGGGGAGCAGTACTTC. Its translation: CASSQDPSFGEQYF. The V gene is TRBV3-1, the J gene TRBJ2-7; D is unresolved. Deletions cut 0 bases from V and 7 bases from J, with 13 bases between. CDR1 LGHDT and CDR2 YNNKEL come from the germline V gene (reference sequence). The CDR3 contains 14 residues.